This T cell receptor (beta chain) appears in the sequencing data of a study of CD8 T cells in ankylosing spondylitis. This clonotype was seen a handful of times. The antigen is undetermined. TCR beta libraries were made by quantitative 5'-RACE with molecular barcodes. TCRdb processed the 5' RACE reads anew with MiXCR; each CDR3 protein has one entry. The sample comprises some 140,000 distinct CDR3 sequences, roughly 15% of which are singletons, and 25% to 40% rests with the top ten. Findings and caveats of the study: What appeared characteristic of ankylosing spondylitis blood was a TCR beta motif of several highly homologous variants.

This TCR was sampled from a male donor with ankylosing spondylitis. The sequenced material came from blood, either unsorted or a sorted T cell fraction (not recorded which).

The CDR3 region has the DNA TGTGCCTGGAGTGGAGATGTGTTGGCTTTCTTT. Its translation is CAWSGDVLAFF. This chain joins TRBV30 and TRBJ1-1; no definite D call. The CDR3 covers 11 residues. Looked up from germline, CDR1 is GTSNPN and CDR2 is SVGIG (reference sequence). V was clipped by 1 base and J by 11 bases, with 11 bases between them.